This entry lists 14 T cell receptor beta chains sequenced from one sample in a study of blood T cell repertoires in COVID-19. Clones were sequenced by immunoSEQ multiplex PCR, and TCRdb holds only the in-frame ones, with some missing. The sample consists of 120,000 or so clones, under 90% of them appearing once. Material: peripheral blood. All receptors derive from a woman in her 70s with acute or convalescent COVID-19.

The rearrangement uses TRBV18 and TRBJ1-1, with 7 nucleotides matching TRBD1. Per the germline V gene, CDR1 is KGHSH and CDR2 is LQKENI. The junction had 7 bases not matched to a gene; V was cut back by 1 base and J by 5 bases. The CDR3 consists of 15 residues. CDR3 sequence (DNA): TGTGCCAGCTCACCACAGGGGGCGAGTTTAACTGAAGCTTTCTTT. This encodes CASSPQGASLTEAFF.

The V call is TRBV6-4, the J call TRBJ1-4; 10 bases agree with TRBD1. Germline lookup yields CDR1 MRHNA and CDR2 SNTAGT. J lost 5 bases, V lost 4 bases, and 1 base had no gene match. CDR3 length: 14 amino acids. CDR3 amino acids: CASSAGQGNEKLFF. CDR3 nucleotides: TGTGCCAGCAGTGCGGGACAGGGGAATGAAAAACTGTTTTTT.

The J gene is TRBJ2-5, the V gene TRBV5-8; unclear D gene. V was trimmed by 0 bases and J by 2 bases, leaving 8 bases between them. The length of the CDR3 is 14 residues. CDR1 and CDR2 (germline): SGHTS, YDEGEE. CDR3 amino acids: CASSLAWQQETQYF. The CDR3 region has the DNA TGTGCCAGCAGCTTGGCCTGGCAGCAAGAGACCCAGTACTTC.

The chain uses TRBV10-3 and TRBJ2-1; D might be TRBD2 (6 bases). V lost 0 bases, J lost 7 bases, and 7 bases lay in between. Germline V CDR1 and CDR2: ENHRY, SYGVKD. This CDR3 region has 13 residues. CDR3 protein: CAISESGGNEQFF. CDR3 DNA: TGTGCCATCAGTGAGTCTGGGGGGAATGAGCAGTTCTTC.

V and J are TRBV11-3 and TRBJ2-2, with 7 bases that match TRBD2. The germline V gene has CDR1 SGHNT and CDR2 YENEEA. The CDR3 sequence is 15 residues long. With 6 bases clipped from V and 2 bases from J, the junction kept 6 bases outside the gene matches. The CDR3 coding sequence is TGTGCCAGCAGTGGCCCGGGGGGAAACACCGGGGAGCTGTTTTTT. Translation gives CASSGPGGNTGELFF.

V is TRBV9 and J is TRBJ1-1; D may be TRBD1 (5 bases). The V and J ends lost 0 bases and 1 base respectively, with 10 bases between them. Germline V gene lookup returns CDR1 SGDLS and CDR2 YYNGEE. CDR3 length: 15 residues. The CDR3 is CASSVEGQGNTEAFF. For the CDR3, the DNA is TGTGCCAGCAGCGTAGAAGGTCAGGGGAACACTGAAGCTTTCTTT.

The gene calls are TRBV19 and TRBJ1-5; D call uncertain. The germline V and J ends were trimmed by 3 bases and 4 bases, with 13 bases remaining between them. From germline, CDR1 is LNHDA and CDR2 SQIVND (reference sequence). This CDR3 is built from 15 residues. CDR3 in DNA: TGTGCCAGTAGTATCGGGAGGGATGGGAATCAGCCCCAGCATTTT. Amino acid sequence: CASSIGRDGNQPQHF.

The rearrangement uses TRBV5-1 and TRBJ1-2, with TRBD1 as a possible D gene (5 bases). This CDR3 comprises 13 residues. Trimming removed 4 bases at V and 5 bases at J, with 12 bases between. Germline V gene data show CDR1 as SGHRS and CDR2 as YFSETQ. CDR3 nucleotides: TGCGCCAGCAGCCCGGACGGGGGGTATGGCTACACCTTC. Translated, it gives CASSPDGGYGYTF.

The chain combines TRBV4-2 with TRBJ1-4; no clear D gene. The CDR3 length is 15 residues. From germline, CDR1 is LGHNA and CDR2 YNFKEQ. Trimming took 2 bases from V and 0 from J, leaving 7 bases between them. The CDR3 DNA reads as TGTGCCAGCAGCCAAAGTAGTACAACTAATGAAAAACTGTTTTTT. Amino acids: CASSQSSTTNEKLFF.

This clone has a single count. This chain links TRBV7-2 with TRBJ2-4; no firm D call. This CDR3 has 17 amino acids. Between the trimmed V and J ends, which lost 3 bases and 1 base, there was a span of 16 bases. From germline, CDR1 is SGHTA and CDR2 FQGNSA. In DNA, the CDR3 is TGTGCCAGCAGCTTCCCCCGACACCCTGGGGCCAAAAACATTCAGTACTTC. Protein sequence: CASSFPRHPGAKNIQYF.

The chain uses TRBV19 and TRBJ1-1; possibly TRBD1 for D (5 bases). The CDR3 has 12 residues. Trimming removed 10 bases from V and 4 bases from J, with 13 bases in between. Looked up from germline, CDR1 is LNHDA and CDR2 is SQIVND (reference sequence). The CDR3 DNA is TGTGCCACTTCAGGGTTGGCCACTGAAGCTTTCTTT. This sequence encodes CATSGLATEAFF.

This clone has only one observation. V and J are TRBV5-1 and TRBJ1-2; D perhaps matches TRBD1 (6 bases). Trimming shortened V by 2 bases and J by 7 bases, and 18 bases separated the two germline ends. Germline CDR1 is SGHRS and CDR2 is YFSETQ. The CDR3 covers 15 residues. In nucleotides, the CDR3 is TGCGCCAGCAGCTTAAGGCCGGACAGTGTCGTTGGCTACACCTTC. Its protein is CASSLRPDSVVGYTF.

The chain recombines TRBV19 with TRBJ2-3; 7 nucleotides agree with TRBD1. CDR1 is LNHDA and CDR2 is SQIVND in the germline V gene (reference sequence). This CDR3 region has 14 residues. Trimming cost V 11 bases and J 3 bases; bases outside gene matches: 11. This chain's CDR3 is CASSVGGLTDTQYF. The CDR3 DNA reads TGTGCCTCATCAGTAGGGGGCTTGACAGATACGCAGTATTTT. The full variable domain, its missing parts supplied by reference TRBV19 and TRBJ2-3, is DGGITQSPKYLFRKEGQNVTLSCEQNLNHDAMYWYRQDPGQGLRLIYYSQIVNDFQKGDIAEGYSVSREKKESFPLTVTSAQKNPTAFYLCASSVGGLTDTQYFGPGTRLTVL.

The chain carries TRBV18 and TRBJ1-5; D remains ambiguous. The length of the CDR3 is 14 residues. In germline, CDR1 is KGHSH, CDR2 LQKENI. V was cut by 3 bases and J by 3 bases, with 9 bases left in between. The CDR3 here is CASSPGLSNQPQHF. The CDR3 region has the DNA TGTGCCAGCTCACCCGGGTTATCCAATCAGCCCCAGCATTTT.